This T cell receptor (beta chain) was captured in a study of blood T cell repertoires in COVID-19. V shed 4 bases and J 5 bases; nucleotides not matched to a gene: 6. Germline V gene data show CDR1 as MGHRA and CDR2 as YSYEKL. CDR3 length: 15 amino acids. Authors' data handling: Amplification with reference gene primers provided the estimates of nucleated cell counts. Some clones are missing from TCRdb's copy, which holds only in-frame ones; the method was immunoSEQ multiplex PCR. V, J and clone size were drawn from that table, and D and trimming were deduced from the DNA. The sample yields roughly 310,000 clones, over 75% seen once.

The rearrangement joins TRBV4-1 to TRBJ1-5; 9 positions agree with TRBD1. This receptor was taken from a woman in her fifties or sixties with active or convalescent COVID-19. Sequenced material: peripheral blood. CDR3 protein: CASSRGTGKDQPQHF. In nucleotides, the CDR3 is TGCGCCAGCAGCCGTGGGACAGGGAAGGATCAGCCCCAGCATTTT.